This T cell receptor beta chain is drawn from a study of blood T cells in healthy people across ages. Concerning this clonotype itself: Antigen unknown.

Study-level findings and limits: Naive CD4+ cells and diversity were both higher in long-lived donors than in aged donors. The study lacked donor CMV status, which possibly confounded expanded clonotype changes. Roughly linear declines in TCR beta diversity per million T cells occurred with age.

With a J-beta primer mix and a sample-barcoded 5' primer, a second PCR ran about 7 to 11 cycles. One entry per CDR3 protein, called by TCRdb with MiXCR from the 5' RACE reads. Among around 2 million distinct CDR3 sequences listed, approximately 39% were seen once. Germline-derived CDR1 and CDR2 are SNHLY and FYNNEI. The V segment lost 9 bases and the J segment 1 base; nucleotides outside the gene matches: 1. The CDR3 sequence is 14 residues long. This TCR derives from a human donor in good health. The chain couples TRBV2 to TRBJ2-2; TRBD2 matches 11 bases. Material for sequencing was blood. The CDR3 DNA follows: TGTGCCAGAGGGACTAGCGGGAACACCGGGGAGCTGTTTTTT. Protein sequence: CARGTSGNTGELFF.